Listed below are T cell receptor beta chains from one sample, sequenced in a study of T cell repertoires and HLA-DP antigens. Profiled with immunoSEQ multiplex PCR; TCRdb holds only in-frame clones, not every one. The sample has around 90,000 clones; about 89% are singletons. These receptors have no identified antigens. Sample: CD4+ T cells from PBMCs. The receptors here all came from a man aged 50-60 years in good health and CMV-seronegative. CDR3s include the opening cysteine and the closing phenylalanine or tryptophan. Fields, in order: J gene, V gene, CDR3 protein.

j_call: TRBJ2-2
v_call: TRBV12-5
cdr3_aa: CASGSRDRGLRGTGELFF

j_call: TRBJ2-6
v_call: TRBV7-8
cdr3_aa: CASSNGQVLSGANVLTF

j_call: TRBJ2-5
v_call: TRBV6-5
cdr3_aa: CASSQTSARETQYF

j_call: TRBJ1-3
v_call: TRBV10-3
cdr3_aa: CAISENRLNSGNTIYF

j_call: TRBJ2-7
v_call: TRBV18
cdr3_aa: CASSPRTVLSYEQYF

j_call: TRBJ1-5
v_call: TRBV5-8
cdr3_aa: CASSSGQPTYQPQHF

j_call: TRBJ1-2
v_call: TRBV14
cdr3_aa: CASSQGARTVAGGYTF

j_call: TRBJ1-5
v_call: TRBV30
cdr3_aa: CASGYNQPQHF

j_call: TRBJ1-5
v_call: TRBV10-3
cdr3_aa: CAISEGVETQPQHF

j_call: TRBJ2-3
v_call: TRBV5-1
cdr3_aa: CASSQTSGGHTDTQYF

j_call: TRBJ2-4
v_call: TRBV4-1
cdr3_aa: CASSQVLAGGGAKNIQYF

j_call: TRBJ1-5
v_call: TRBV5-5
cdr3_aa: CASSFGSAVNQPQHF

j_call: TRBJ1-5
v_call: TRBV19
cdr3_aa: CASQGETNSNQPQHF

j_call: TRBJ2-2
v_call: TRBV6-5
cdr3_aa: CASTTSNTGELFF

j_call: TRBJ2-1
v_call: TRBV9
cdr3_aa: CASSVSTGGMVYNEQFF

j_call: TRBJ2-1
v_call: TRBV5-1
cdr3_aa: CASSKQTGSHNEQFF

j_call: TRBJ2-2
v_call: TRBV4-3
cdr3_aa: CASSQMPRNGELFF

j_call: TRBJ2-3
v_call: TRBV7-6
cdr3_aa: CASSQTGLAGPDTQYF

j_call: TRBJ2-5
v_call: TRBV18
cdr3_aa: CASSPTGFQETQYF

j_call: TRBJ2-7
v_call: TRBV27
cdr3_aa: CASSIDPGNSYEQYF

j_call: TRBJ2-7
v_call: TRBV9
cdr3_aa: CASSVGSQGASYEQYF

j_call: TRBJ2-7
v_call: TRBV5-4
cdr3_aa: CASSLRGYSYEQYF

j_call: TRBJ1-3
v_call: TRBV6-1
cdr3_aa: CASSSAGAGNTIYF

j_call: TRBJ2-3
v_call: TRBV6-5
cdr3_aa: CASSYDGSVTDTQYF

j_call: TRBJ2-6
v_call: TRBV7-9
cdr3_aa: CASSSTGGAGLSGANVLTF

j_call: TRBJ1-1
v_call: TRBV9
cdr3_aa: CASSVDQVNTEAFF

j_call: TRBJ1-5
v_call: TRBV19
cdr3_aa: CASSARGSSNQPQHF